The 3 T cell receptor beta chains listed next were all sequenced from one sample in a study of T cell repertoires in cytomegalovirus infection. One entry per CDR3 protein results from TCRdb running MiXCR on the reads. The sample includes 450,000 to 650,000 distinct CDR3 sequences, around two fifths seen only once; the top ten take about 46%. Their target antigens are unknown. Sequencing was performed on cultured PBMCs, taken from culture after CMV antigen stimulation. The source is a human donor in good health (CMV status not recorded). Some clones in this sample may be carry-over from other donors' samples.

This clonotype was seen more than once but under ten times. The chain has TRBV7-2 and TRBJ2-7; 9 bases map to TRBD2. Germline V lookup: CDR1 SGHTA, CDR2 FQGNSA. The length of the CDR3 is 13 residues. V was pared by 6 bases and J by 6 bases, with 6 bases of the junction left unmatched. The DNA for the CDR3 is TGTGCCAGCAGGGTAGCGGGAGAGGTCGAGCAGTACTTC. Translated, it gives CASRVAGEVEQYF.

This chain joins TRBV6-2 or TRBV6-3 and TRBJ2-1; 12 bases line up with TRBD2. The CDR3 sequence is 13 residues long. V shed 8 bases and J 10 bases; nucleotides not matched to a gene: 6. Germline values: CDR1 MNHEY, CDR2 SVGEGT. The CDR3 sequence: CASGLAGFGEQFF. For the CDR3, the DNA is TGTGCCAGCGGACTAGCGGGATTTGGCGAGCAGTTCTTC.

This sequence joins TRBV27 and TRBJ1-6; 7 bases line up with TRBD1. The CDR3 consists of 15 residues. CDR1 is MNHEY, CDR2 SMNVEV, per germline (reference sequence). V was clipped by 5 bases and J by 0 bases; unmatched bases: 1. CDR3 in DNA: TGTGCCAGCAGTACAGGGGCCTCCTATAATTCACCCCTCCACTTT. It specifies CASSTGASYNSPLHF.